The clone carrying this T cell receptor (beta chain) was observed at least ten times. Its antigen is unknown. This sample was included in a study of CD8+CD57+ T cells in acquired aplastic anemia. Regarding the study as a whole: A significant difference in CD8+ Simpson's diversity between patients and controls was not found.

V lost 0 bases and J lost 10, with 6 bases in between. From germline, CDR1 is MNHEY and CDR2 SVGEGT. This CDR3 has 11 amino acids. The use of genomic DNA as template underpinned the TCR beta VDJ and CDR3 profiling. TCRdb passed the reads through MiXCR, listing each CDR3 protein once. The table has about 190,000 distinct CDR3 sequences, approximately 52% seen once. The sequencing sample was made of sorted CD4+, CD8+, or CD8+CD57+ T cells (not recorded which) from PBMCs. The TCR comes from a human donor in good health, serving as a control. J is TRBJ1-1 and V is TRBV6-2 or TRBV6-3; D not certain. The CDR3: CASSYSGAAFF. In DNA, the CDR3 is TGTGCCAGCAGTTACTCGGGTGCAGCTTTCTTT.